These 16 T cell receptor beta chains came from one sample sequenced in a study of radiotherapy plus CTLA-4 blockade in lung cancer. Profiled with immunoSEQ multiplex PCR; TCRdb holds only in-frame clones, not every one. Among around 90,000 clones listed, roughly 80% were seen once. The sample in question was peripheral blood, obtained from a patient treated with radiotherapy plus ipilimumab. The receptors derive from a human donor with non-small cell lung cancer who had stable disease on radiotherapy plus ipilimumab.

This chain uses TRBV4-1 with TRBJ2-3; 10 bases fit TRBD1. The V gene's germline CDR1 is MGHRA and CDR2 YSYEKL. The CDR3 sequence is 16 residues long. V lost 3 bases and J lost 5; bases outside the gene matches: 8. The CDR3 is CASSQVTGGFGDTQYF. The CDR3, as DNA: TGCGCCAGCAGCCAGGTGACAGGGGGCTTTGGAGATACGCAGTATTTT.

The rearrangement uses TRBV28 and TRBJ2-5; D is unclear. The V gene lost 8 bases and the J gene lost 7 bases, with 23 bases spanning the gap. This CDR3 has 15 residues. Germline V gene data show CDR1 as MDHEN and CDR2 as SYDVKM. The CDR3 DNA follows: TGTGCCAGCTCCCCCCCTTTTCAACACCTCGGGACCCAGTACTTC. Protein: CASSPPFQHLGTQYF.

This clone turned up a few times. The chain uses TRBV12-5 and TRBJ2-1, with 7 bases aligning to TRBD2. The ends lost 3 bases at V and 2 bases at J; junction bases unmatched: 7. Germline CDR1 reads LGHNT; CDR2 reads FRNRAP. CDR3 length: 16 amino acids. The CDR3 DNA reads as TGTGCTAGTGGTTTAGGCGGGAGTCCGCCCTACAATGAGCAGTTCTTC. Translating it yields CASGLGGSPPYNEQFF.

The chain uses TRBV6-5 and TRBJ2-7; D remains unclear. Looked up from germline, CDR1 is MNHEY and CDR2 is SVGAGI. This CDR3 comprises 12 residues. Trimming shortened V by 5 bases and J by 1 base, and 6 bases separated the two germline ends. The CDR3 DNA reads as TGTGCCAGCAGTGGACCATCCTACGAGCAGTACTTC. This codes for CASSGPSYEQYF.

The V call is TRBV6-1, the J call TRBJ1-1; D is unresolved. CDR1 MNHNS and CDR2 SASEGT come from the germline V gene. The CDR3 consists of 10 residues. V was cut by 5 bases and J by 6 bases, with 4 bases left in between. DNA of the CDR3: TGTGCCAGCAGTATATCTGAAGCTTTCTTT. It codes for CASSISEAFF.

The chain links TRBV19 to TRBJ1-6; 7 nucleotides align to TRBD1. Germline assignment: CDR1 LNHDA and CDR2 SQIVND (reference sequence). Losses at the gene ends were 7 bases for V and 9 bases for J; bases not matched to a gene: 9. The CDR3 consists of 14 residues. The CDR3 DNA follows: TGTGCCAGTACTACGACAGGGAGTCGTTCACCCCTCCACTTT. Its translation is CASTTTGSRSPLHF. The complete variable domain, with remaining parts taken from reference TRBV19 and TRBJ1-6, reads DGGITQSPKYLFRKEGQNVTLSCEQNLNHDAMYWYRQDPGQGLRLIYYSQIVNDFQKGDIAEGYSVSREKKESFPLTVTSAQKNPTAFYLCASTTTGSRSPLHFGNGTRLTVT.

This clone was counted a few times. This chain connects TRBV19 to TRBJ2-5; tentative D call: TRBD2 (6 bases). V lost 1 base, J lost 2 bases, and 11 bases lay in between. Germline values: CDR1 LNHDA, CDR2 SQIVND (reference sequence). The CDR3 consists of 15 residues. Here the CDR3 reads CASSIGSGRQETQYF. The CDR3 region has the DNA TGTGCCAGTAGTATAGGGTCAGGGAGGCAAGAGACCCAGTACTTC. The full variable domain, in which reference TRBV19 and TRBJ2-5 provide the parts outside the CDR3, is DGGITQSPKYLFRKEGQNVTLSCEQNLNHDAMYWYRQDPGQGLRLIYYSQIVNDFQKGDIAEGYSVSREKKESFPLTVTSAQKNPTAFYLCASSIGSGRQETQYFGPGTRLLVL.

The chain is built from TRBV28 and TRBJ2-4; 7 nucleotides line up with TRBD1. Per germline, CDR1 MDHEN and CDR2 SYDVKM. The CDR3 consists of 14 residues. The ends lost 6 bases at V and 6 bases at J; junction bases unmatched: 8. CDR3 protein: CASRPLGTANIQYF. CDR3 DNA sequence: TGTGCCAGCAGGCCCCTCGGGACAGCAAACATTCAGTACTTC.

The V and J genes are TRBV18 and TRBJ1-2; a weak D match, TRBD1 (5 bases). The CDR3 loop spans 14 amino acids. Looked up from germline, CDR1 is KGHSH and CDR2 is LQKENI. Trimming cost V 4 bases and J 8 bases, with 17 bases left between them. Here the CDR3 DNA reads TGTGCCAGCTCACTGACGGACATTGGGGAAGGCTACACCTTC. This sequence encodes CASSLTDIGEGYTF.

This clone was counted between two and nine times. The chain carries TRBV27 and TRBJ2-7; 8 bases match TRBD2. The CDR3 has 11 residues. Germline assignment: CDR1 MNHEY and CDR2 SMNVEV (reference sequence). Germline trimming cut 5 bases from V and 7 bases from J; bases unmatched to any gene: 1. CDR3 sequence reads: CASSPGGEQYF. CDR3 DNA: TGTGCCAGCAGTCCGGGGGGGGAGCAGTACTTC.

The chain's CDR3 is CASRGTSGNEQFF. The CDR3, as DNA: TGTGCCAGCAGGGGGACTAGCGGCAATGAGCAGTTCTTC. This chain uses TRBV2 with TRBJ2-1; 11 bases line up with TRBD2. J was trimmed by 6 bases and V by 6 bases; bases with no gene match: 1. Germline V gene sequence: CDR1 SNHLY, CDR2 FYNNEI. This CDR3 has 13 residues.

This chain connects TRBV11-3 to TRBJ2-1; maybe TRBD2 (5 bases). This CDR3 contains 13 residues. V lost 4 bases to trimming and J lost 2 bases, with 6 bases between them. Germline V gene sequence: CDR1 SGHNT, CDR2 YENEEA. The DNA of the CDR3 is TGTGCCAGCAGCTCAGCGGCCTACAATGAGCAGTTCTTC. Its protein product is CASSSAAYNEQFF.

The CDR3 spells CASSPSAAFNYGYTF. In DNA form, the CDR3 reads TGTGCCAGCAGCCCCTCGGCGGCGTTCAACTATGGCTACACCTTC. The V and J genes are TRBV7-8 and TRBJ1-2; D unclear. V dropped 5 bases and J dropped 2 bases, with 15 bases sitting between them. CDR1 is SGHVS and CDR2 is FQNEAQ in the germline V gene. The CDR3 spans 15 residues.

This clone has just a few counts. The CDR3 coding sequence is TGTGCCAGCAGCTTTACACAGGGTGGTGAAAAACTGTTTTTT. Translated, it gives CASSFTQGGEKLFF. The V call is TRBV7-9, the J call TRBJ1-4, with D possibly matching TRBD1 (6 bases). Germline V gene sequence: CDR1 SEHNR, CDR2 FQNEAQ (reference sequence). The ends were cut back, 3 bases at V and 7 bases at J, with 12 bases in the middle. The CDR3 has 14 amino acids. The entire variable domain, with the rest obtained from reference TRBV7-9 and TRBJ1-4, is as follows: DTGVSQNPRHKITKRGQNVTFRCDPISEHNRLYWYRQTLGQGPEFLTYFQNEAQLEKSRLLSDRFSAERPKGSFSTLEIQRTEQGDSAMYLCASSFTQGGEKLFFGSGTQLSVL.

V and J are TRBV2 and TRBJ2-3, with 12 bases identical to TRBD2. This CDR3 has 17 amino acids. The germline CDR1 and CDR2 sequences are SNHLY and FYNNEI. V shed 4 bases, J shed 1 base, and the junction held 6 bases outside the gene matches. The CDR3 sequence: CASSAPTSGRRTDTQYF. Here the CDR3 DNA reads TGTGCCAGCAGTGCCCCTACTAGCGGGAGGCGCACAGATACGCAGTATTTT.

As to this clone: A junction end diverges from the germline sequence, so it may reflect a read error. The J gene is TRBJ2-1, the V gene TRBV2; D gene ambiguous. Germline V lookup: CDR1 SNHLY, CDR2 FYNNEI. The CDR3 contains 12 residues. The CDR3 loop is CASSEGSNEQFF. The CDR3 nucleotides are TGTGCCAGCAGCGAAGGGTCCAATGAGCAGTTCTTC.